This T cell receptor (beta chain) was found in a study of CD8 T cells in Susac syndrome. This CDR3 has 16 residues. With 0 bases clipped from V and 3 bases from J, the junction kept 3 bases outside the gene matches. CDR1 is LGHDT, CDR2 YNNKEL, per germline (reference sequence). Random hexamers were used to reverse transcribe the RNA input (roughly 0.5 to 1 ug). One entry per CDR3 protein, called by TCRdb with MiXCR from the immunoSEQ multiplex PCR reads. The sample lists about 200,000 distinct CDR3 sequences, 90% to 95% occurring once. This receptor was taken from a human donor with multiple sclerosis. This chain links TRBV3-1 with TRBJ2-3, with 10 bases identical to TRBD1. The sample comprised CD4+ T cells from PBMCs. CDR3 sequence: CASSQDRTGGTDTQYF. The CDR3 coding sequence is TGTGCCAGCAGCCAAGATAGGACAGGGGGAACAGATACGCAGTATTTT.